These 23 T cell receptor beta chains originate from one sample sequenced in a study of OX40 agonist ivuxolimab in advanced cancers. The repertoire was sequenced with immunoSEQ multiplex PCR; TCRdb's copy has only in-frame clones and lacks some. The table has about 64,000 clones, roughly 80% seen once. This specimen consisted of CD4+ or CD8+ T cells sorted from blood, obtained in a trial of the OX40 agonist ivuxolimab. The receptors were gathered from an adult with an advanced solid tumor such as melanoma, head and neck, liver or kidney cancer.

The chain couples TRBV10-1 to TRBJ2-3; 7 nucleotides line up with TRBD2. Germline V gene data show CDR1 as WNHNN and CDR2 as SYGVQD (reference sequence). CDR3 length: 14 residues. Trimming took 5 bases from V and 0 from J; bases not matched to a gene: 2. For the CDR3, the DNA is TGCGCCAGCAGTATGCGGGGGAGCACAGATACGCAGTATTTT. It codes for CASSMRGSTDTQYF.

This chain links TRBV19 with TRBJ2-4, with D unresolved. The CDR3 has 13 residues. Between the trimmed V and J ends, which lost 1 base and 6 bases, there was a span of 7 bases. Germline assignment: CDR1 LNHDA and CDR2 SQIVND (reference sequence). CDR3 amino acids: CASSIVNLNIQYF. In nucleotides, the CDR3 is TGTGCCAGTAGTATAGTCAACCTAAACATTCAGTACTTC.

This clone turned up a few times. The genes are TRBV6-6 and TRBJ1-3, with TRBD1 as a possible D gene (5 bases). Trimming stripped 6 bases from V and 4 bases from J, with 13 bases between. The CDR3 consists of 14 residues. Germline CDR1 and CDR2: MNHNY and SVGAGI (reference sequence). The CDR3 DNA reads as TGTGCCAGCAGCCTCTCGGGGCGAGGAAACACCATATATTTT. Translation gives CASSLSGRGNTIYF.

This chain uses TRBV5-1 with TRBJ2-3, with D perhaps TRBD1 (6 bases). The CDR3 loop spans 15 amino acids. V was trimmed by 4 bases and J by 2 bases, leaving 14 bases between them. Germline assignment: CDR1 SGHRS and CDR2 YFSETQ. The CDR3 spells CASSLPGQSTDTQYF. The CDR3, as DNA: TGCGCCAGCAGCCTGCCAGGACAGTCCACAGATACGCAGTATTTT.

This sequence joins TRBV10-3 and TRBJ1-2; 7 bases are shared with TRBD1. There are 14 residues in the CDR3. After removal of 2 bases from V and 7 bases from J, the junction contained 7 bases not matched to a gene. Per germline, CDR1 ENHRY and CDR2 SYGVKD. CDR3 nucleotides: TGTGCCATCAGTGAGGGACAGGATAGGGGTGGCTACACCTTC. Translated, it gives CAISEGQDRGGYTF.

The rearrangement links TRBV5-8 to TRBJ1-1; perhaps TRBD1 as D (5 bases). Trimming shortened V by 6 bases and J by 3 bases, and 21 bases separated the two germline ends. The length of the CDR3 is 16 residues. Germline V lookup: CDR1 SGHTS, CDR2 YDEGEE. The CDR3 DNA follows: TGTGCCAGCATCCAGATCACGTTCGGGGGTTACACTGAAGCTTTCTTT. Encoded protein: CASIQITFGGYTEAFF.

The chain is built from TRBV5-6 and TRBJ1-4, with unresolved D. Trimming removed 2 bases from V and 1 base from J, with 15 bases in between. Looked up from germline, CDR1 is SGHDT and CDR2 is YYEEEE. The CDR3 length is 17 residues. In DNA form, the CDR3 reads TGTGCCAGCAGCTTAGTGGTAGCAGCCCAAACTAATGAAAAACTGTTTTTT. Its translation is CASSLVVAAQTNEKLFF.

This chain connects TRBV6-8 to TRBJ2-1; 11 nucleotides line up with TRBD2. The CDR3 length is 12 residues. Per germline, CDR1 MNHGY and CDR2 SAAAGT. The CDR3 sequence is CKGLAGGNEQFF. CDR3 nucleotide sequence: TGTAAGGGGCTAGCGGGAGGAAATGAGCAGTTCTTC.

The rearrangement joins TRBV5-4 to TRBJ1-6; 7 bases are shared with TRBD1. V shed 1 base and J 8 bases; nucleotides not matched to a gene: 0. Germline CDR1 is SGHNT and CDR2 is YYREEE (reference sequence). The CDR3 spans 13 residues. The CDR3 is CASSLTGDSPLHF. CDR3 sequence (DNA): TGTGCCAGCAGCTTGACAGGGGATTCACCCCTCCACTTT.

This clone appeared a few times. The chain links TRBV19 to TRBJ1-5, with TRBD1 matching 8 bases. This CDR3 has 15 amino acids. V was pared by 3 bases and J by 5 bases, with 6 bases of the junction left unmatched. Per the germline V gene, CDR1 is LNHDA and CDR2 is SQIVND (reference sequence). The CDR3 DNA reads TGTGCCAGTAGTATCGGGCAGGGGGCCGATCAGCCCCAGCATTTT. Its translation: CASSIGQGADQPQHF.

The chain recombines TRBV5-1 with TRBJ1-2, with TRBD1 matching 9 bases. CDR3 length: 17 residues. Trimming at V came to 3 bases and at J to 3 bases, leaving 12 bases not matched to a gene. Germline V CDR1 and CDR2: SGHRS, YFSETQ. CDR3 bases: TGCGCCAGCAGCTGGAATAGGGACAGGGCTTCCCACTATGGCTACACCTTC. It is translated as CASSWNRDRASHYGYTF.

V and J are TRBV7-6 and TRBJ2-1, with 9 bases lining up with TRBD2. The germline V gene encodes CDR1 SGHVS and CDR2 FNYEAQ. This CDR3 is 16 amino acids long. Trimming cost V 4 bases and J 2 bases; bases outside gene matches: 6. For the CDR3, the DNA is TGTGCCAGCAGCTCCCTAGCGGGGAGAACCTACAATGAGCAGTTCTTC. As protein: CASSSLAGRTYNEQFF.

This clone was counted only a few times. The chain recombines TRBV6-5 with TRBJ1-5; D gene ambiguous. The germline V gene encodes CDR1 MNHEY and CDR2 SVGAGI. Trimming shortened V by 0 bases and J by 1 base, and 10 bases separated the two germline ends. This CDR3 is 16 amino acids long. Here the CDR3 reads CASSYSHPGSNQPQHF. The CDR3 DNA reads TGTGCCAGCAGTTACTCGCACCCTGGGAGCAATCAGCCCCAGCATTTT.

The chain combines TRBV2 with TRBJ1-6; 7 bases map to TRBD1. Trimming cost V 3 bases and J 6 bases; bases outside gene matches: 5. Germline V gives CDR1 SNHLY, CDR2 FYNNEI. The CDR3 has 15 amino acids. The CDR3 loop is CASSEAGGRNSPLHF. As DNA, the CDR3 is TGTGCCAGCAGTGAGGCAGGGGGACGTAATTCACCCCTCCACTTT.

This clone was counted between two and nine times. V gene TRBV28 combines with J gene TRBJ2-3; no definite D call. This CDR3 has 13 amino acids. V was trimmed by 7 bases and J by 4 bases, leaving 12 bases between them. CDR1 MDHEN and CDR2 SYDVKM come from the germline V gene. The CDR3 is CASKKPIADTQYF. In nucleotides, the CDR3 is TGTGCCAGCAAGAAACCTATCGCAGATACGCAGTATTTT.

There are a few counts of this clone. DNA for the CDR3: TGTGCCAGCAGCCAACAGGGGGCGGATGGCTACACCTTC. It encodes CASSQQGADGYTF. The V call is TRBV7-9, the J call TRBJ1-2; 9 nucleotides agree with TRBD1. The V and J ends lost 5 bases and 6 bases, in that order; junction bases with no gene match: 4. The CDR3 extends over 13 amino acids. Germline CDR1 is SEHNR and CDR2 is FQNEAQ (reference sequence).

As concerns this clone: An end of the junction does not agree with germline; a read error may underlie this. This chain connects TRBV7-9 to TRBJ1-2; possible D gene TRBD1, 5 bases. Germline assignment: CDR1 SEHNR and CDR2 FQNEAQ (reference sequence). There are 16 residues in the CDR3. CDR3 in DNA: TGTGCCAGCAGCTCTTACCCCAGCGGGGGGAACTATGGCTGCACCTTC. Its protein is CASSSYPSGGNYGCTF.

The chain is built from TRBV7-2 and TRBJ2-7; TRBD1 might be the D (6 bases). The CDR3 extends over 14 amino acids. The ends were cut back, 4 bases at V and 7 bases at J, with 17 bases in the middle. Germline CDR1 SGHTA, CDR2 FQGNSA. The CDR3 is CASSSTRQVTEQYF. For the CDR3, the DNA is TGTGCCAGCAGCTCCACGAGACAGGTAACGGAGCAGTACTTC.

This chain connects TRBV7-9 to TRBJ2-2; 7 bases fit TRBD2. The germline gives CDR1 SEHNR, CDR2 FQNEAQ (reference sequence). V lost 5 bases and J lost 7; bases outside the gene matches: 10. The CDR3 runs to 15 residues. This chain's CDR3 is CASSTPGGGYGELFF. CDR3 nucleotides: TGTGCCAGCAGCACACCTGGCGGGGGATACGGGGAGCTGTTTTTT. Together with reference TRBV7-9 and TRBJ2-2, the CDR3 gives the full variable domain: DTGVSQNPRHKITKRGQNVTFRCDPISEHNRLYWYRQTLGQGPEFLTYFQNEAQLEKSRLLSDRFSAERPKGSFSTLEIQRTEQGDSAMYLCASSTPGGGYGELFFGEGSRLTVL.

The J gene is TRBJ1-6, the V gene TRBV5-8; D is unresolved. The CDR3 spans 12 residues. With 2 bases removed from V and 8 bases from J, the gap between germline ends came to 5 bases. Germline V gene lookup returns CDR1 SGHTS and CDR2 YDEGEE. CDR3 nucleotides: TGTGCCAGCAGCTTCACGGATTCACCCCTCCACTTT. Its translation: CASSFTDSPLHF.

The chain carries TRBV7-8 and TRBJ2-2; no clear D gene. The V end was cut by 1 base, the J end by 6 bases, with 12 bases between. The germline V gene has CDR1 SGHVS and CDR2 FQNEAQ. The CDR3 spans 15 residues. CDR3 loop: CASSLDVRAAGELFF. The CDR3 DNA reads TGTGCCAGCAGCTTAGACGTAAGGGCGGCCGGGGAGCTGTTTTTT.

The V gene is TRBV5-5, the J gene TRBJ2-7; D possibly matches TRBD1 or TRBD2 (5 bases each). This CDR3 comprises 15 residues. V was pared by 0 bases and J by 6 bases, with 16 bases between. From germline, CDR1 is SGHKS and CDR2 YYEKEE (reference sequence). As DNA, the CDR3 is TGTGCCAGCAGCTTGGCCGGGACGAGGACGGGCGAGCAGTACTTC. Amino acids: CASSLAGTRTGEQYF.

The rearrangement joins TRBV19 to TRBJ2-5; 9 bases are a match to TRBD2. CDR1 and CDR2 (germline): LNHDA, SQIVND (reference sequence). With 1 base clipped from V and 4 bases from J, the junction kept 7 bases outside the gene matches. The CDR3 runs 16 residues. The CDR3 nucleotides are TGTGCCAGTAGTATAGTTGGTAGCGGGAGTCGAGAGACCCAGTACTTC. Translating it yields CASSIVGSGSRETQYF.